This T cell receptor (beta chain) was identified during a study of graft-versus-host responses after intestinal transplantation. Study findings and constraints: GvH clone levels peaked in circulation, and this peak was associated with early post-transplant HvG declines.

TCRdb's table, derived via immunoSEQ multiplex PCR, lists solely in-frame clones and lacks some. This sample has more than 15,000 clones, with 38% found just once. Plating of 200,000 CFSE-labeled responder cells was done together with 200,000 irradiated, violet-dye-labeled stimulator cells. Per germline, CDR1 SQVTM and CDR2 ANQGSEA. The germline V and J ends were trimmed by 3 bases and 6 bases, with 19 bases remaining between them. This CDR3 comprises 15 residues. This rearrangement joins TRBV29-1 to TRBJ2-3; the D is unclear. The source material was alloreactive CD8+ T cells from a mixed lymphocyte reaction culture, sampled before intestinal transplant. The subset was: CFSE-low proliferating T cells sorted from approximately 6-day pre-transplant mixed lymphocyte reaction (GvH or HvG direction). The sequence was obtained from a human patient who received an intestinal transplant. The CDR3 nucleotides are TGCAGCGTTGACGGCCTCAGCACCCCCGCCGATACGCAGTATTTT. Its translation: CSVDGLSTPADTQYF.